This T cell receptor beta chain comes out of a study of T cell responses to AZD1222 COVID-19 vaccine. Study-wide points: Spike-specific TCRs gained breadth and depth after people received two AZD1222 doses.

Details on this clone: Its antigen is as yet unknown.

The CDR3 runs 16 residues. Germline trimming cut 2 bases from V and 3 bases from J; bases unmatched to any gene: 4. Germline assignment: CDR1 ENHRY and CDR2 SYGVKD. Only in-frame clones appear in the TCRdb table, and some are missing; sequencing was by immunoSEQ multiplex PCR. The data contain under 200,000 clones, about 92% of them singletons. The source is an adult who received the MenACWY meningococcal vaccine as a control. This chain connects TRBV10-3 to TRBJ2-2; 9 bases agree with TRBD2. Sequencing was performed on peripheral blood, taken 28 days after the second dose of the MenACWY control vaccine. The CDR3 DNA reads as TGTGCCATCAGTGAGCTGACTAGCGGAGACACCGGGGAGCTGTTTTTT. Protein: CAISELTSGDTGELFF.